This TCR beta chain originates from a study of shared clonotypes between healthy human individuals. As regards this clone: Its antigen is still unknown.

CDR3 length: 15 amino acids. Germline CDR1 reads SNHLY; CDR2 reads FYNNEI. Trimming took 4 bases from V and 3 from J; bases not matched to a gene: 5. TCRdb's copy holds only in-frame clones and misses some; the assay was immunoSEQ multiplex PCR. This table holds about 1.1 million clones, roughly 80% found once. Study results and caveats: In general, naive subsets displayed greater estimated richness than memory subsets did. Four donors had 5% to 6% of their naive CD4 clonotypes in common.

The specimen sequenced was memory CD4+ T cells from PBMCs. Indicated subset: CD45RA-negative fraction. The genes are TRBV2 and TRBJ2-4; 8 nucleotides align to TRBD2. The clonotype comes from a man aged 18 to 29 in good health. Some clones in this sample may be carry-over from other donors' samples. CDR3 nucleotides: TGTGCCAGCAGTGTGGGGCGGGAGGTCAAAAACATTCAGTACTTC. It yields the protein CASSVGREVKNIQYF.